The clone carrying this TCR beta chain was detected only a few times. Its cognate antigen is unknown. Isolated RNA was reverse transcribed in full, so expressed TCRB transcripts were sequenced. Some clones are missing from TCRdb's copy, which holds only in-frame ones; the method was immunoSEQ multiplex PCR. The sample has approximately 470,000 clones; about 29% are singletons. The data are from a study of beta chain features in type 1 diabetes. At the level of the study: What patients shared with healthy donors was a similar profile of age, gender and cell yields. The study's findings and limits: Compared to healthy donors, patients appeared to have naive, central memory and Treg TCRB repertoires that were more alike. VDJ junctions from patients with type 1 diabetes contained fewer insertions and more deletions. Within each of all four CD4+ subsets, Type 1 diabetes patients had TCRB CDR3s that were moderately but significantly shorter.

V was pared by 6 bases and J by 6 bases, with 3 bases of the junction left unmatched. Germline values: CDR1 SQVTM, CDR2 ANQGSEA. The CDR3 consists of 11 residues. The source material was naive CD4+ T cells from blood. This clonotype originated in a young man in good health. The chain couples TRBV29-1 to TRBJ2-3; TRBD1 aligns across 7 bases. CDR3 in DNA: TGCAGCGTAGCGGACAGGGATACGCAGTATTTT. Amino acid sequence: CSVADRDTQYF.